The clone carrying this T cell receptor (beta chain) was observed many times. Time point given: sample taken at primary tumor resection. Sequencing covered unsorted whole RNA taken from tumor, nontumor lung or frozen PBMC. Per germline, CDR1 SGHRS and CDR2 YFSETQ. The CDR3 totals 14 residues. J lost 1 base, V lost 4 bases, and 3 bases had no gene match. These data are taken from a study of spatial heterogeneity in lung cancer. TCRdb redid the calling of the 5' RACE reads with MiXCR, one entry per CDR3 protein. This table has tens of thousands of distinct CDR3 sequences, less than 9% appearing once. The J gene is TRBJ2-5, the V gene TRBV5-1; 8 bases align to TRBD1. The sequenced sample was PBMCs, obtained at surgery. The sequence derives from a female donor with early-stage non-small cell lung cancer. The CDR3 region has the DNA TGCGCCAGCAGCAGACAGGGGATCCAAGAGACCCAGTACTTC. It yields the protein CASSRQGIQETQYF.